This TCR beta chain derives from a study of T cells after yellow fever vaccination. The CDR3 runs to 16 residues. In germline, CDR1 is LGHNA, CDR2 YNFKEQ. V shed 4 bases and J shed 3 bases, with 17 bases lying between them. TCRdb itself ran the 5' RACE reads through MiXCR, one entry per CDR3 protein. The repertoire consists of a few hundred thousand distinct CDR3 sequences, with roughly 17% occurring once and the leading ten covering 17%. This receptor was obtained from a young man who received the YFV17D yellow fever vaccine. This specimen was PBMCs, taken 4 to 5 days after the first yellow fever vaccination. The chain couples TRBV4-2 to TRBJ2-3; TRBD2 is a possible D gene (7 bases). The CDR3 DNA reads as TGTGCCAGCAGCCCACGGGGAGGGGGGCTAACAGATACGCAGTATTTT. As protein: CASSPRGGGLTDTQYF.